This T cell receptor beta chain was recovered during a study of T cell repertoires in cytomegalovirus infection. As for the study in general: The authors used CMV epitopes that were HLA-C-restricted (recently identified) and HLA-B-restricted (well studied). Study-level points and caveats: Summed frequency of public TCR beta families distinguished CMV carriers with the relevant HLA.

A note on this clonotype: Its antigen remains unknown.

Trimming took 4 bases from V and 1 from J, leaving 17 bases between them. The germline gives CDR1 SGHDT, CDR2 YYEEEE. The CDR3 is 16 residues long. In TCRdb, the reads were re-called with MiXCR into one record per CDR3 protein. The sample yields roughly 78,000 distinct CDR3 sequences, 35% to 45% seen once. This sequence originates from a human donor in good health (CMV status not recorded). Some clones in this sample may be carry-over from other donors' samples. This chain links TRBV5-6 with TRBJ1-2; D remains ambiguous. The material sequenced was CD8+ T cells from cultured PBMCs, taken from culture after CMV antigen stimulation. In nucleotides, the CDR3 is TGTGCCAGCAGCGCCGGAGAGTACGGCTTTAACTATGGCTACACCTTC. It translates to CASSAGEYGFNYGYTF.